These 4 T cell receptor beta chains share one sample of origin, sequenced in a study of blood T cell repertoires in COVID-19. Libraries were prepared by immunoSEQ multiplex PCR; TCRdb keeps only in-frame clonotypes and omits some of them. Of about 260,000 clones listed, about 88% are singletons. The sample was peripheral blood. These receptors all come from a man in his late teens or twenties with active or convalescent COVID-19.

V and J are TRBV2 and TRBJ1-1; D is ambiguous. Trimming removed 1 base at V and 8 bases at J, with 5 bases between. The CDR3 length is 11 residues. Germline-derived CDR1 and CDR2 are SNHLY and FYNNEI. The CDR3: CASSEVSEAFF. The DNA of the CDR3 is TGTGCCAGCAGTGAAGTGTCAGAAGCTTTCTTT.

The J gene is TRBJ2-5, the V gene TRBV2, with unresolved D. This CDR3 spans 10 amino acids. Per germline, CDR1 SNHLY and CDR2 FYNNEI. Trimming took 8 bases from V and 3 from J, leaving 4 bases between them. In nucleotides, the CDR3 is TGTGCCAGCGGAGAAGAGACCCAGTACTTC. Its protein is CASGEETQYF. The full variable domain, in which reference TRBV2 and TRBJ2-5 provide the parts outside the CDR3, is EPEVTQTPSHQVTQMGQEVILRCVPISNHLYFYWYRQILGQKVEFLVSFYNNEISEKSEIFDDQFSVERPDGSNFTLKIRSTKLEDSAMYFCASGEETQYFGPGTRLLVL.

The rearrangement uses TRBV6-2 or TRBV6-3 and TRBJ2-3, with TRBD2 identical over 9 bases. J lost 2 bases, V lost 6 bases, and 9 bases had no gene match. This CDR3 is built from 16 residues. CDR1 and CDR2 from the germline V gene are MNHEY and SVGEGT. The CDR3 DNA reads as TGTGCCAGCAGACCTGCGGGGGGGGCCCCCACAGATACGCAGTATTTT. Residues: CASRPAGGAPTDTQYF.

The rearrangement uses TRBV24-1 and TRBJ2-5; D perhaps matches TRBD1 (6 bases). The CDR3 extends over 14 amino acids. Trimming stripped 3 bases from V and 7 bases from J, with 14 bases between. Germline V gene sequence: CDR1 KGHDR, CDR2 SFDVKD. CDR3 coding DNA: TGTGCCACCAGTGATGACAGGCCCTGGGGGACCCAGTACTTC. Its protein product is CATSDDRPWGTQYF.